Below, one T cell receptor (beta chain) is given with its context. The antigen remains undetermined. The sample is drawn from a study of radiotherapy plus CTLA-4 blockade in lung cancer. As for the study in general: Among all patients, 18% showed objective responses, while roughly 30% had disease control.

Study observations and caveats: Reports state that early shifts in blood T cell clones, with interferon-beta, best predicted response.

TCRdb's table, derived via immunoSEQ multiplex PCR, lists solely in-frame clones and lacks some. The table includes roughly 50,000 clones, approximately 80% detected once. This TCR was sampled from a human donor with non-small cell lung cancer who had a partial response to radiotherapy plus ipilimumab. The sample was peripheral blood, taken from a patient treated with radiotherapy plus ipilimumab.

The chain's CDR3 is CASRISGTADYQETQYF. CDR3 DNA sequence: TGTGCCAGCAGAATATCGGGGACAGCAGACTATCAAGAGACCCAGTACTTC. The V call is TRBV2, the J call TRBJ2-5, with 7 bases aligning to TRBD1. Germline V gives CDR1 SNHLY, CDR2 FYNNEI. V trimming: 6 bases; J trimming: 2 bases; junction bases outside the gene matches: 15. The CDR3 extends over 17 amino acids.